The 12 T cell receptor beta chains in this list originate from one sample, sequenced in a study of PD-1 blockade in classical Hodgkin lymphoma. Libraries were prepared by immunoSEQ multiplex PCR; TCRdb keeps only in-frame clonotypes and omits some of them. Here the sample spans about 7,700 clones, 70% to 90% being singletons. No patient escaped relapse after autologous stem cell transplantation, and brentuximab vedotin exposure varied. From thawed PBMCs, CD4+ T cells were purified using magnetic negative selection. The sequences come from CD4+ T cells from blood, collected at baseline. The receptors here all came from a human donor with classical Hodgkin lymphoma.

The chain employs TRBV6-5 and TRBJ2-7, with D perhaps matching TRBD1 or TRBD2 (6 bases each). Germline CDR1 MNHEY, CDR2 SVGAGI. This CDR3 has 15 amino acids. Deletions cut 0 bases from V and 0 bases from J, with 9 bases between. This CDR3 reads CASSYSRGVSYEQYF. DNA of the CDR3: TGTGCCAGCAGTTACTCGAGGGGGGTCTCCTACGAGCAGTACTTC.

This clone was seen a few times. The V call is TRBV29-1, the J call TRBJ2-7; 10 bases map to TRBD1. Germline loops: CDR1 SQVTM, CDR2 ANQGSEA. V dropped 7 bases and J dropped 0; count of bases not matched to a gene: 6. The CDR3 length is 14 residues. DNA of the CDR3: TGCAGCGCGTCGACAGGGGGCAGCTCCTACGAGCAGTACTTC. It codes for CSASTGGSSYEQYF.

J is TRBJ2-5 and V is TRBV5-1, with D perhaps matching TRBD2 (5 bases). This CDR3 comprises 15 residues. CDR1 SGHRS and CDR2 YFSETQ come from the germline V gene. Trimming stripped 0 bases from V and 5 bases from J, with 14 bases between. This chain's CDR3 is CASSLGSLAGETQYF. The DNA of the CDR3 is TGCGCCAGCAGCTTGGGATCTCTAGCTGGGGAGACCCAGTACTTC.

V and J are TRBV9 and TRBJ1-2; TRBD1 matches at 8 bases. V lost 2 bases and J lost 3; bases outside the gene matches: 6. This CDR3 has 15 residues. The germline V gene has CDR1 SGDLS and CDR2 YYNGEE. The CDR3 reads CASSVQGARDYGYTF. In DNA form, the CDR3 reads TGTGCCAGCAGCGTTCAGGGGGCGCGGGACTATGGCTACACCTTC.

The chain carries TRBV9 and TRBJ2-5; D might be TRBD1 (5 bases). The end of the DNA aligns better with TRBJ2-7, so the J call may be wrong. In germline, CDR1 is SGDLS, CDR2 YYNGEE. This CDR3 contains 14 residues. In nucleotides, the CDR3 is TGTGCCAGCAGCGTAGCTGGGCAGGGCTACGAGCAGTACTTC. Amino acids: CASSVAGQGYEQYF.

This clone has only one observation. V gene TRBV14 combines with J gene TRBJ2-7; D unclear. Germline V lookup: CDR1 SGHDN, CDR2 FVKESK. This CDR3 contains 15 residues. Trimming pared 1 base from V and 3 bases from J, leaving 13 bases between. DNA of the CDR3: TGTGCCAGCAGCCAAGTTCTGGGCGAGATCTACGAGCAGTACTTC. Encoded protein: CASSQVLGEIYEQYF. The full variable domain, rest sourced from reference TRBV14 and TRBJ2-7, is EAGVTQFPSHSVIEKGQTVTLRCDPISGHDNLYWYRRVMGKEIKFLLHFVKESKQDESGMPNNRFLAERTGGTYSTLKVQPAELEDSGVYFCASSQVLGEIYEQYFGPGTRLTVT.

CDR3 in DNA: TGTGCCAGCTCACCTCGGACAGGGAACTCTGGGGCCAACGTCCTGACTTTC. Translating gives CASSPRTGNSGANVLTF. This sequence joins TRBV18 and TRBJ2-6, with 8 bases matching TRBD1. The germline V gene has CDR1 KGHSH and CDR2 LQKENI. There are 17 residues in the CDR3. Trimming cost V 3 bases and J 0 bases; bases outside gene matches: 4. Looking up the rest from reference TRBV18 and TRBJ2-6 gives the full variable domain: NAGVMQNPRHLVRRRGQEARLRCSPMKGHSHVYWYRQLPEEGLKFMVYLQKENIIDESGMPKERFSAEFPKEGPSILRIQQVVRGDSAAYFCASSPRTGNSGANVLTFGAGSRLTVL.

The rearrangement joins TRBV28 to TRBJ1-2; D is ambiguous. Germline values: CDR1 MDHEN, CDR2 SYDVKM. Trimming took 3 bases from V and 4 from J, leaving 6 bases between them. CDR3 length equals 12 residues. DNA of the CDR3: TGTGCCAGCAGTTTTTTAGGCTATGGCTACACCTTC. Amino acid sequence: CASSFLGYGYTF.

This chain joins TRBV29-1 and TRBJ1-1, with 10 bases fitting TRBD1. Trimming took 4 bases from V and 6 from J; bases not matched to a gene: 11. The CDR3 extends over 15 amino acids. Germline V CDR1 and CDR2: SQVTM, ANQGSEA. CDR3 region: CSVASPGQGGAEAFF. Here the CDR3 DNA reads TGCAGCGTTGCCAGCCCCGGACAGGGGGGCGCTGAAGCTTTCTTT.

The V gene is TRBV18, the J gene TRBJ2-1, with TRBD1 matching over 9 bases. With 3 bases clipped from V and 0 bases from J, the junction kept 0 bases outside the gene matches. Germline V gene sequence: CDR1 KGHSH, CDR2 LQKENI. The CDR3 contains 15 residues. This CDR3 is CASSPGQGSYNEQFF. CDR3 coding DNA: TGTGCCAGCTCACCGGGACAGGGCTCCTACAATGAGCAGTTCTTC.

The chain uses TRBV4-1 and TRBJ1-3, with D possibly matching TRBD1 (5 bases). This CDR3 contains 16 residues. Germline assignment: CDR1 MGHRA and CDR2 YSYEKL. The ends were cut back, 4 bases at V and 4 bases at J, with 17 bases in the middle. CDR3 DNA: TGCGCCAGCAGCCTCGCTAGAGGGGTGAGGGGAAACACCATATATTTT. Protein: CASSLARGVRGNTIYF.

The V gene is TRBV10-1, the J gene TRBJ2-7, with 12 nucleotides matching TRBD1. This CDR3 has 18 residues. Germline assignment: CDR1 WNHNN and CDR2 SYGVQD (reference sequence). The V segment lost 6 bases and the J segment 5 bases; nucleotides outside the gene matches: 17. The chain's CDR3 is CASSFQLGTGGSRDEQYF. CDR3 nucleotide sequence: TGCGCCAGCAGCTTCCAACTTGGGACAGGGGGCTCCCGGGACGAGCAGTACTTC.